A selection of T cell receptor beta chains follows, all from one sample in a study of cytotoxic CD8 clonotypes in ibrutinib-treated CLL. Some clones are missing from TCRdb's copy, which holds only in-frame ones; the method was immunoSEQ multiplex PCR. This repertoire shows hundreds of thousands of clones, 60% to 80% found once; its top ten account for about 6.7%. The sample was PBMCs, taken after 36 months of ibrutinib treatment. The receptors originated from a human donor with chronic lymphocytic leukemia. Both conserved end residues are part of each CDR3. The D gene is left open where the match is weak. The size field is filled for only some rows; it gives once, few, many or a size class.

CDR3 DNA: TGTGCCAGCAGCTTTAGGAGCAGGCTCTCCGAGCAGTACTTC
CDR3 protein: CASSFRSRLSEQYF
clone size: once
D gene: -
V gene: TRBV7-2
J gene: TRBJ2-7

CDR3 DNA: TGTGCCAGCAGTTACCCAGCGAGGGGGACGTCTGGGGCCAACGTCCTGACTTTC
CDR3 protein: CASSYPARGTSGANVLTF
clone size: -
D gene: -
V gene: TRBV28
J gene: TRBJ2-6

CDR3 DNA: TGTGCCAGCAGCGGGACTGAGAACACTGAAGCTTTCTTT
CDR3 protein: CASSGTENTEAFF
clone size: -
D gene: -
V gene: TRBV7-6
J gene: TRBJ1-1

CDR3 DNA: TGTGCCAGCAGCTCCGGGGAAACGAACACCGGGGAGCTGTTTTTT
CDR3 protein: CASSSGETNTGELFF
clone size: -
D gene: -
V gene: TRBV7-3
J gene: TRBJ2-2

CDR3 DNA: TGCGCCAGCAGCTTGACGAACCCGGGGGAGCTGTTTTTT
CDR3 protein: CASSLTNPGELFF
clone size: few
D gene: -
V gene: TRBV5-1
J gene: TRBJ2-2

CDR3 DNA: TGTGCCAGCAGCCCCCTCGAGCGGAACTACAATGAGCAGTTCTTC
CDR3 protein: CASSPLERNYNEQFF
clone size: -
D gene: -
V gene: TRBV7-8
J gene: TRBJ2-1

CDR3 DNA: TGTGCCAGCAGTTTTTGGGGGAGAGTGAACACTGAAGCTTTCTTT
CDR3 protein: CASSFWGRVNTEAFF
clone size: -
D gene: -
V gene: TRBV28
J gene: TRBJ1-1

CDR3 DNA: TGTGCCAGTAGTATAGTCGGGGGGCCCCCCTACGAGCAGTACTTC
CDR3 protein: CASSIVGGPPYEQYF
clone size: -
D gene: -
V gene: TRBV19
J gene: TRBJ2-7

CDR3 DNA: TGCGCCAGCAGCCAAAGCCCGGGCCTAGCGACCTACAATGAGCAGTTCTTC
CDR3 protein: CASSQSPGLATYNEQFF
clone size: -
D gene: -
V gene: TRBV4-1
J gene: TRBJ2-1

CDR3 DNA: TGCGCCAGCAGCCAAGTATCGGGGCTAACCTACAATGAGCAGTTCTTC
CDR3 protein: CASSQVSGLTYNEQFF
clone size: -
D gene: -
V gene: TRBV4-1
J gene: TRBJ2-1

CDR3 DNA: TGTGCCAGCAGCTTAGGCCGAAATGAGCAGTTCTTC
CDR3 protein: CASSLGRNEQFF
clone size: -
D gene: -
V gene: TRBV13
J gene: TRBJ2-1

CDR3 DNA: TGTGCCAGCAGTGAAGAGGTTCTGGGGAGCTATGGCTACACCTTC
CDR3 protein: CASSEEVLGSYGYTF
clone size: -
D gene: -
V gene: TRBV2
J gene: TRBJ1-2

CDR3 DNA: TGTGCCAGTAGTATGCGTGGGACCTTCGGAAATGAGCAGTTCTTC
CDR3 protein: CASSMRGTFGNEQFF
clone size: -
D gene: -
V gene: TRBV19
J gene: TRBJ2-1

CDR3 DNA: TGTGCCAGCAGCTTACAGGGGGGTACTGAAGCTTTCTTT
CDR3 protein: CASSLQGGTEAFF
clone size: -
D gene: TRBD1
V gene: TRBV7-6
J gene: TRBJ1-1

CDR3 DNA: TGCAGCGCTCCGGACAGTAACACCGGGGAGCTGTTTTTT
CDR3 protein: CSAPDSNTGELFF
clone size: -
D gene: -
V gene: TRBV29-1
J gene: TRBJ2-2

CDR3 DNA: TGTGCCAGCAGCTCGCCGGGACTAGCGGGAGTAACGAGCTCCTACAATGAGCAGTTCTTC
CDR3 protein: CASSSPGLAGVTSSYNEQFF
clone size: -
D gene: TRBD2
V gene: TRBV28
J gene: TRBJ2-1

CDR3 DNA: TGTGCCAGCAGTCTCACAGGGTTCAATCAGCCCCAGCATTTT
CDR3 protein: CASSLTGFNQPQHF
clone size: -
D gene: -
V gene: TRBV28
J gene: TRBJ1-5

CDR3 DNA: TGCGCCAGCAGCCCCCAAGGCCGGGTAGATACGCAGTATTTT
CDR3 protein: CASSPQGRVDTQYF
clone size: -
D gene: -
V gene: TRBV4-1
J gene: TRBJ2-3

CDR3 DNA: TGTGCCAGCAGCTTAGTCGCAAGGACAGGGATTTTGAACACTGAAGCTTTCTTT
CDR3 protein: CASSLVARTGILNTEAFF
clone size: -
D gene: TRBD1
V gene: TRBV7-8
J gene: TRBJ1-1

CDR3 DNA: TGCGCCAGCAGCCCGGACAGGGGGGACACTGAAGCTTTCTTT
CDR3 protein: CASSPDRGDTEAFF
clone size: -
D gene: TRBD1
V gene: TRBV5-1
J gene: TRBJ1-1

CDR3 DNA: TGTGCCAGCAGCTTAGGCCTACGACTAGCGGGGAACATTTGGCATAGCACAGATACGCAGTATTTT
CDR3 protein: CASSLGLRLAGNIWHSTDTQYF
clone size: -
D gene: TRBD2
V gene: TRBV7-6
J gene: TRBJ2-3

CDR3 DNA: TGCAGCGTCCGATCTAAGACTAGCGGGAGTGGTGAGCAGTTCTTC
CDR3 protein: CSVRSKTSGSGEQFF
clone size: -
D gene: TRBD2
V gene: TRBV29-1
J gene: TRBJ2-1

CDR3 DNA: TGTGCCAGCAGGCCCCTTGCGGAGCCTCCTGGCTACACCTTC
CDR3 protein: CASRPLAEPPGYTF
clone size: -
D gene: -
V gene: TRBV7-8
J gene: TRBJ1-2

CDR3 DNA: TGTGCCAGCGGACTAGCGGGAGGATTGGGGACAGATACGCAGTATTTT
CDR3 protein: CASGLAGGLGTDTQYF
clone size: few
D gene: TRBD2
V gene: TRBV27
J gene: TRBJ2-3

CDR3 DNA: TGTGCCAGCAGCTTATTAGGGACGATCCTCACAGATACGCAGTATTTT
CDR3 protein: CASSLLGTILTDTQYF
clone size: -
D gene: -
V gene: TRBV7-2
J gene: TRBJ2-3

CDR3 DNA: TGTGCCAGCTCATCTCCAGATCGGGACAGTCTATACAATGAGCAGTTCTTC
CDR3 protein: CASSSPDRDSLYNEQFF
clone size: few
D gene: TRBD1
V gene: TRBV18
J gene: TRBJ2-1

CDR3 DNA: TGTGCCAGCAGTCAGGGGATGAGTAGGAAACTGTTTTTT
CDR3 protein: CASSQGMSRKLFF
clone size: -
D gene: -
V gene: TRBV6-5
J gene: TRBJ1-4

CDR3 DNA: TGTGCCAGCAGCCCGGACAGGGGGATTGAGGGCTACACCTTC
CDR3 protein: CASSPDRGIEGYTF
clone size: -
D gene: TRBD1
V gene: TRBV9
J gene: TRBJ1-2

CDR3 DNA: TGTGCCAGCAGCCAAGATTCGGAGCCTGTCACCGGGGAGCTGTTTTTT
CDR3 protein: CASSQDSEPVTGELFF
clone size: -
D gene: -
V gene: TRBV14
J gene: TRBJ2-2

CDR3 DNA: TGTGCCAGCAGCTTACAAGGGGGAACAGATACGCAGTATTTT
CDR3 protein: CASSLQGGTDTQYF
clone size: -
D gene: -
V gene: TRBV7-3
J gene: TRBJ2-3

CDR3 DNA: TGTGCCAGCAGCCCGTTGCCGGGACAGCGGACAGATACGCAGTATTTT
CDR3 protein: CASSPLPGQRTDTQYF
clone size: -
D gene: TRBD1
V gene: TRBV4-2
J gene: TRBJ2-3

CDR3 DNA: TGTGCCAGCAGCTTGCTAGGGGGTGGGGAGACCCAGTACTTC
CDR3 protein: CASSLLGGGETQYF
clone size: -
D gene: -
V gene: TRBV5-4
J gene: TRBJ2-5

CDR3 DNA: TGCGCCAGCAGCCAAGATTCTGGGCTAGGAGAGACCCAGTACTTC
CDR3 protein: CASSQDSGLGETQYF
clone size: -
D gene: -
V gene: TRBV4-3
J gene: TRBJ2-5

CDR3 DNA: TGCGCCAGCAGTGTTCAGCTGAACACTGAAGCTTTCTTT
CDR3 protein: CASSVQLNTEAFF
clone size: few
D gene: -
V gene: TRBV10-2
J gene: TRBJ1-1

CDR3 DNA: TGTGCCAGCAGTGACGAAACGAGGGGTGATACCACTGAAGCTTTCTTT
CDR3 protein: CASSDETRGDTTEAFF
clone size: -
D gene: -
V gene: TRBV25-1
J gene: TRBJ1-1

CDR3 DNA: TGTGCCAGCCGTGGCCATGAGCAGTTCTTC
CDR3 protein: CASRGHEQFF
clone size: -
D gene: -
V gene: TRBV2
J gene: TRBJ2-1

CDR3 DNA: TGTGCCAGCAGTCCCATTGTCGGGAGCCCAGATACGCAGTATTTT
CDR3 protein: CASSPIVGSPDTQYF
clone size: once
D gene: -
V gene: TRBV6-5
J gene: TRBJ2-3

CDR3 DNA: TGTGCCAGTAGTAGGGTTTACTACAATGAGCAGTTCTTC
CDR3 protein: CASSRVYYNEQFF
clone size: -
D gene: -
V gene: TRBV19
J gene: TRBJ2-1

CDR3 DNA: TGCGCCAGCAGCATAACCGGGACAGGGGGCTTTGCCACTGAAGCTTTCTTT
CDR3 protein: CASSITGTGGFATEAFF
clone size: -
D gene: TRBD1
V gene: TRBV5-1
J gene: TRBJ1-1

CDR3 DNA: TGCAGCGTTGCTTCGGCCAACACTGAAGCTTTCTTT
CDR3 protein: CSVASANTEAFF
clone size: -
D gene: -
V gene: TRBV29-1
J gene: TRBJ1-1

CDR3 DNA: TGTGCCACCAGCATGGGGACTAGCGGCACCTACGAGCAGTACTTC
CDR3 protein: CATSMGTSGTYEQYF
clone size: few
D gene: TRBD2
V gene: TRBV15
J gene: TRBJ2-7

CDR3 DNA: TGTGCCAGCAGCCCCCCACCGGGGGGGGAGACCCAGTACTTC
CDR3 protein: CASSPPPGGETQYF
clone size: -
D gene: TRBD2
V gene: TRBV11-2
J gene: TRBJ2-5

CDR3 DNA: TGCGCCAGCAGCTTGGGTCATGGCGGGAGCCTCTCCTACAATGAGCAGTTCTTC
CDR3 protein: CASSLGHGGSLSYNEQFF
clone size: -
D gene: TRBD2
V gene: TRBV5-1
J gene: TRBJ2-1

CDR3 DNA: TGTGCCAGTAGCTCCTCCGGGACAGGCCTAAATCAGCCCCAGCATTTT
CDR3 protein: CASSSSGTGLNQPQHF
clone size: -
D gene: TRBD1
V gene: TRBV19
J gene: TRBJ1-5

CDR3 DNA: TGTGCCAGCTCTCGGGACAGGGGGTACGAGCAGTACTTC
CDR3 protein: CASSRDRGYEQYF
clone size: once
D gene: TRBD1
V gene: TRBV18
J gene: TRBJ2-7

CDR3 DNA: TGTGCCACCAGCAGAGATCTGGTCGGGGATAGCAATCAGCCCCAGCATTTT
CDR3 protein: CATSRDLVGDSNQPQHF
clone size: -
D gene: -
V gene: TRBV15
J gene: TRBJ1-5